Listed below are T cell receptor beta chains from one sample, sequenced in a study of glioma-infiltrating T cells. TCRdb used MiXCR to reprocess the multiplex PCR reads, holding one entry per CDR3 protein. The sample holds 150,000 or so distinct CDR3 sequences, about two fifths seen once. The sequenced sample was glioma tissue, nonneoplastic brain tissue, or PBMCs (not recorded which). All receptors come from a human donor with low-grade glioma or glioblastoma, undergoing nonglioma brain surgery, or in good health (not recorded which). CDR3s include the opening cysteine and the closing phenylalanine or tryptophan. The D gene is left open where the match is weak. Clone sizes are given selectively: once, few, many, or a class where the clone is expanded.

TRBV7-2	TRBJ2-3	NA	NA	TGTGCCAGCAGCTTAGACGGACCCAGGACAGATACGCAGTATTTT	CASSLDGPRTDTQYF
TRBV7-2	TRBJ2-7	NA	few	TGTGCCAGCAGCTTAATGGGGGGCTACGAGCAGTACTTC	CASSLMGGYEQYF
TRBV7-2	TRBJ1-1	NA	NA	TGTGCCAGCAGTATCCCGCCAGGGAACACTGAAGCTTTCTTT	CASSIPPGNTEAFF
TRBV15	TRBJ2-5	NA	few	TGTGCCACCAGCAGAGATGGGACGGCCCAAGAGACCCAGTACTTC	CATSRDGTAQETQYF
TRBV28	TRBJ2-1	NA	many	TGTGCCAGCAGTTTATGGGCGGGGAACTACAATGAGCAGTTCTTC	CASSLWAGNYNEQFF
TRBV15	TRBJ1-1	NA	NA	TGTGCCACCAGCCAAGGTACCACTGAAGCTTTCTTT	CATSQGTTEAFF
TRBV28	TRBJ2-1	NA	NA	TGTGCCAGCAGTTTGTCCGGGCCTAGAAAAATGTATGAGCAGTTCTTC	CASSLSGPRKMYEQFF
TRBV28	TRBJ2-7	TRBD2	few	TGTGCCAGCAGTGTACCCGGGACTAACGAGCAGTACTTC	CASSVPGTNEQYF
TRBV7-2	TRBJ2-3	NA	NA	TGTGCCCGCAGCCTATCAGATACGCAGTATTTT	CARSLSDTQYF
TRBV28	TRBJ1-5	NA	NA	TGTGCCAGCATAACCAACGGGGGCCGGGTGCCCCAGCATTTT	CASITNGGRVPQHF
TRBV20-1	TRBJ2-3	TRBD2	many	TGCAGTGCTAGAGGCCTAGCGGGAACAGATACGCAGTATTTT	CSARGLAGTDTQYF
TRBV28	TRBJ2-3	NA	NA	TGTGCCAGCAGTTGGCAGGGAAGGCCAGATACGCAGTATTTT	CASSWQGRPDTQYF
TRBV7-2	TRBJ2-5	NA	NA	TGTGCCAGCAGCTTAGGGACAGTATTCCAAGAGACCCAGTACTTC	CASSLGTVFQETQYF
TRBV6-6	TRBJ1-1	NA	NA	TGTGCCAGCAGTTACTCCCCAGCAATGAACACTGAAGCTTTCTTT	CASSYSPAMNTEAFF
TRBV7-9	TRBJ2-5	TRBD1	NA	TGTGCCAGCAGCTTAATGGGACAGGGAGTTTCGGAGACCCAGTACTTC	CASSLMGQGVSETQYF
TRBV20-1	TRBJ1-1	NA	NA	TGCAGTGCTGCGGTTGGCACTGAAGCTTTCTTT	CSAAVGTEAFF
TRBV15	TRBJ1-4	NA	NA	TGTGCCACCAGCAGAGATCCGCTGAAAGGGGTTGAGCTGTTTTTT	CATSRDPLKGVELFF
TRBV29-1	TRBJ1-1	TRBD1	NA	TGCAGCGGACAGACAGGGACTGAAGCTTTCTTT	CSGQTGTEAFF
TRBV7-2	TRBJ2-3	NA	NA	TGTGCCAGCAGCTTTCGGTCCGGGGCAGATACGCAGTATTTT	CASSFRSGADTQYF
TRBV6-2/TRBV6-3	TRBJ2-5	TRBD2	few	TGTGCCAGCAGTAAGATGACTAGCGGGATCCAAGAGACCCAGTACTTC	CASSKMTSGIQETQYF
TRBV6-4	TRBJ2-3	NA	NA	TGTGCCAGCAGTCCGAGAGGGGGGGATACGCAGTATTTT	CASSPRGGDTQYF
TRBV6-1	TRBJ2-2	NA	few	TGTGCCAGCAAAACGTGGACCGGGGAGCTGTTTTTT	CASKTWTGELFF
TRBV5-1	TRBJ1-5	NA	NA	TGCGCCAGCAGCCCCCCCGGAAAGAGAGAGAATCAGCCCCAGCATTTT	CASSPPGKRENQPQHF
TRBV2	TRBJ2-5	NA	NA	TGTGCCAGCAGCTCAGGGATTTTGGAGACCCAGTACTTC	CASSSGILETQYF
TRBV7-2	TRBJ2-3	NA	NA	TGTGCCAGCAGAGAAATTAAGGATACGCAGTATTTT	CASREIKDTQYF
TRBV12-3/TRBV12-4	TRBJ1-4	NA	few	TGTGCCACCTTGGGGGCAACTAATGAAAAACTGTTTTTT	CATLGATNEKLFF
TRBV20-1	TRBJ1-2	TRBD1	few	TGCAGTGCCGAAAGGGGGACAGGCTATGGCTACACCTTC	CSAERGTGYGYTF
TRBV18	TRBJ2-3	TRBD1	NA	TGTGCCAGCCTTCTGTCACGACTAACCGGGACAGGGGGCACAGATACGCAGTATTTT	CASLLSRLTGTGGTDTQYF
TRBV7-2	TRBJ2-3	TRBD2	few	TGTGCCAGCAGCTTACTCGCGGGAGGCATCTTCGCCGCAGATACGCAGTATTTT	CASSLLAGGIFAADTQYF
TRBV6-2/TRBV6-3	TRBJ2-7	NA	NA	TGTGCCAGCAGTTCACAGGGTCACGAGCAGTACTTC	CASSSQGHEQYF
TRBV10-3	TRBJ1-3	TRBD1	few	TGTGCCATCAGTGCACAGGGGAGCGGAAACACCATATATTTT	CAISAQGSGNTIYF
TRBV7-9	TRBJ1-2	TRBD1	NA	TGTGCCAGCAGCCCTCTCGGACAGGCGCCTAACTATGGCTACACCTTC	CASSPLGQAPNYGYTF
TRBV20-1	TRBJ2-1	NA	NA	TGCAGTGCTAGAGATGGGGGGCGCGGGTTGAATGAGCAGTTCTTC	CSARDGGRGLNEQFF
TRBV20-1	TRBJ1-1	NA	once	TGCAGTGCTAGAGATAGGGCCAGGAGGAACACTGAAGCTTTCTTT	CSARDRARRNTEAFF
TRBV29-1	TRBJ2-7	TRBD1	once	TGCAGCGACACCAATCAAGACAGGGGCCGTTCCTACGAGCAGTACTTC	CSDTNQDRGRSYEQYF
TRBV4-1	TRBJ1-6	NA	NA	TGCGCCAGCAACCAAGAACCGGGGGCGTATAATTCACCCCTCCACTTT	CASNQEPGAYNSPLHF
TRBV20-1	TRBJ2-7	NA	NA	TGCAGTGCCAGGAACTACGAGCAGTACTTC	CSARNYEQYF
TRBV7-2	TRBJ1-6	NA	few	TGTGCCAGCAGCTTCGGCCCAGCCAATTCACCCCTCCACTTT	CASSFGPANSPLHF
TRBV27	TRBJ2-7	TRBD2	NA	TGTGCCAGCAGTTTTTCTGCGGGAGTCAATGAGCAGTACTTC	CASSFSAGVNEQYF
TRBV7-2	TRBJ2-3	TRBD2	few	TGTGCCAGCAGCTTAAGGAGTCTAGCGGGAGCTGGCACAGATACGCAGTATTTT	CASSLRSLAGAGTDTQYF
TRBV4-2	TRBJ2-7	TRBD1	NA	TGTGCCAGCGCCCGGGACAGGGTCTACGAGCAGTACTTC	CASARDRVYEQYF
TRBV20-1	TRBJ2-7	NA	NA	TGCAGTGCCCCCAGGGACTACGAGCAGTACTTC	CSAPRDYEQYF
TRBV27	TRBJ2-1	NA	NA	TGTGCCAGCAGTTTATCAGAGGGGAATGAGCAGTTCTTC	CASSLSEGNEQFF
TRBV15	TRBJ2-5	NA	NA	TGTGCCACCAGCAGAGGGGGCGAGGAGACCCAGTACTTC	CATSRGGEETQYF